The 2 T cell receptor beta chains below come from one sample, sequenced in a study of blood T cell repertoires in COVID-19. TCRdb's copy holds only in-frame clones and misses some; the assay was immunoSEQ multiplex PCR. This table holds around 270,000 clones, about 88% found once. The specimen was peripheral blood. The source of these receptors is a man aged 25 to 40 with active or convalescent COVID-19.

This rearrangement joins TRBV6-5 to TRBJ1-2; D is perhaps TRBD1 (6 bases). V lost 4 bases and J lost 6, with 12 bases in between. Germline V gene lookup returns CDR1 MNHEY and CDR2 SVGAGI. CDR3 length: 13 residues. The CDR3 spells CASSFKGTHGYTF. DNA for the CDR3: TGTGCCAGCAGTTTCAAGGGGACACATGGCTACACCTTC.

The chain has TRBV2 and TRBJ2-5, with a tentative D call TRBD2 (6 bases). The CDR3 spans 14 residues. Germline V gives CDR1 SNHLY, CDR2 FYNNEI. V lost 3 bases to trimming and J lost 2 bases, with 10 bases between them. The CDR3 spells CASSEAGSQETQYF. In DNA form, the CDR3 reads TGTGCCAGCAGTGAGGCGGGGTCGCAAGAGACCCAGTACTTC.